These 22 T cell receptor beta chains came from one sample sequenced in a study of blood T cell repertoires in COVID-19. Data came from immunoSEQ multiplex PCR; TCRdb stores just in-frame clones and leaves some out. The sample carries about 300,000 clones, about 89% recorded once. Sequenced: peripheral blood. These receptors originate from a man between 18 and 29 years old who had recovered from COVID-19.

In its sample, this clone was seen once. CDR3 DNA sequence: TGTGCCAGCAGCGTAGGACTTGAGAACACTGAAGCTTTCTTT. This translates into CASSVGLENTEAFF. The V and J genes are TRBV9 and TRBJ1-1; no firm D call. The CDR3 totals 14 residues. The V gene lost 0 bases and the J gene lost 1 base, with 7 bases spanning the gap. The germline CDR1 and CDR2 sequences are SGDLS and YYNGEE.

This chain links TRBV28 with TRBJ2-6, with a tentative D call TRBD2 (6 bases). Germline V lookup: CDR1 MDHEN, CDR2 SYDVKM. The CDR3 runs to 17 residues. V dropped 5 bases and J dropped 4 bases, with 18 bases sitting between them. The CDR3 region is CASSQIGLNRGANVLTF. CDR3 coding DNA: TGTGCCAGCAGTCAAATCGGACTAAATAGGGGGGCCAACGTCCTGACTTTC.

V and J are TRBV7-3 and TRBJ2-1, with D possibly TRBD1 on 6 matching bases. CDR3 length: 15 amino acids. Germline values: CDR1 SGHTA, CDR2 FQGTGA. Trimming removed 4 bases from V and 4 bases from J, with 14 bases in between. CDR3 nucleotides: TGTGCCAGCAGCTCATCTGCAGGGGTTTACAATGAGCAGTTCTTC. Translation: CASSSSAGVYNEQFF. Filled out from reference TRBV7-3 and TRBJ2-1, the complete variable domain reads GAGVSQTPSNKVTEKGKYVELRCDPISGHTALYWYRQSLGQGPEFLIYFQGTGAADDSGLPNDRFFAVRPEGSVSTLKIQRTERGDSAVYLCASSSSAGVYNEQFFGPGTRLTVL.

The gene calls are TRBV5-1 and TRBJ2-1, with 7 bases aligning to TRBD1. CDR1 is SGHRS and CDR2 is YFSETQ in the germline V gene. The CDR3 is made up of 12 amino acids. V dropped 3 bases and J dropped 8; count of bases not matched to a gene: 2. CDR3 in amino acids: CASSSDRDEQFF. The CDR3, as DNA: TGCGCCAGCAGCTCCGACAGGGATGAGCAGTTCTTC.

The chain carries TRBV9 and TRBJ2-3; 7 bases line up with TRBD1. The CDR3 has 14 amino acids. Trimming at V came to 4 bases and at J to 1 base, leaving 3 bases not matched to a gene. CDR1 and CDR2 from the germline V gene are SGDLS and YYNGEE. Here the CDR3 DNA reads TGTGCCAGCAGCCCCGGGACAGGCACAGATACGCAGTATTTT. Its translation: CASSPGTGTDTQYF. The whole variable domain, filled in from reference TRBV9 and TRBJ2-3, reads DSGVTQTPKHLITATGQRVTLRCSPRSGDLSVYWYQQSLDQGLQFLIQYYNGEERAKGNILERFSAQQFPDLHSELNLSSLELGDSALYFCASSPGTGTDTQYFGPGTRLTVL.

This sequence joins TRBV11-2 and TRBJ1-2; TRBD1 matches at 7 bases. This CDR3 comprises 16 residues. Germline trimming cut 6 bases from V and 0 bases from J; bases unmatched to any gene: 10. CDR1 and CDR2 from the germline V gene are SGHAT and FQNNGV. The CDR3 protein is CASSLLGGPTNYGYTF. The CDR3 nucleotides are TGTGCCAGCAGTCTCCTAGGGGGCCCCACTAACTATGGCTACACCTTC.

This rearrangement joins TRBV5-1 to TRBJ1-1; possible D gene TRBD1, 5 bases. Trimming removed 0 bases from V and 1 base from J, with 22 bases in between. The V gene's germline CDR1 is SGHRS and CDR2 YFSETQ. The CDR3 spans 19 residues. CDR3 DNA sequence: TGCGCCAGCAGCTTGGGACCTGGGTTCAGGGTTTCCTCGAACACTGAAGCTTTCTTT. This codes for CASSLGPGFRVSSNTEAFF.

V is TRBV20-1 and J is TRBJ2-7; D is undetermined. Germline V lookup: CDR1 DFQATT, CDR2 SNEGSKA (reference sequence). The CDR3 runs to 11 residues. Trimming took 1 base from V and 3 from J, leaving 4 bases between them. This chain's CDR3 is CSARGSYEQYF. CDR3 in DNA: TGCAGTGCTAGAGGTAGCTACGAGCAGTACTTC.

The chain combines TRBV7-9 with TRBJ2-1, with D possibly matching TRBD1 (6 bases). This CDR3 spans 15 amino acids. Trimming stripped 5 bases from V and 5 bases from J, with 16 bases between. The germline V gene encodes CDR1 SEHNR and CDR2 FQNEAQ (reference sequence). CDR3 in amino acids: CASSREGVRNNEQFF. The CDR3, as DNA: TGTGCCAGCAGCCGCGAGGGGGTGCGGAACAATGAGCAGTTCTTC.

The genes are TRBV5-1 and TRBJ1-3; no reliable D call. The V end was cut by 8 bases, the J end by 0 bases, with 21 bases between. Germline V CDR1 and CDR2: SGHRS, YFSETQ. This CDR3 contains 17 residues. The CDR3 coding sequence is TGCGCCAGTTCGTCTTCAACGGGAAGTATCTCTGGAAACACCATATATTTT. Its protein product is CASSSSTGSISGNTIYF.

The chain couples TRBV27 to TRBJ2-3; 11 nucleotides align to TRBD2. The germline gives CDR1 MNHEY, CDR2 SMNVEV (reference sequence). V gave up 2 bases and J gave up 6 bases; unmatched junction bases: 4. CDR3 size: 15 residues. The CDR3 DNA sequence: TGTGCCAGCAGTTTACTAGCGGGGGGCCGGGATACGCAGTATTTT. It encodes CASSLLAGGRDTQYF.

The V call is TRBV7-9, the J call TRBJ2-3, with 13 bases identical to TRBD2. CDR1 and CDR2 from the germline V gene are SEHNR and FQNEAQ (reference sequence). CDR3 length: 18 residues. V shed 1 base and J 2 bases; nucleotides not matched to a gene: 6. The CDR3 loop reads CASSLVGTSGAFTDTQYF. The CDR3, as DNA: TGTGCCAGCAGCTTAGTTGGGACTAGCGGGGCCTTCACAGATACGCAGTATTTT.

This clone was recorded once. The rearrangement links TRBV12-2 to TRBJ1-4; TRBD1, the D gene given by the table, was not confirmed from the DNA. TRBV12-2 is a listed pseudogene. The CDR3 has 16 amino acids. The CDR3 coding sequence is TGTGCAAGTCGCTGCCGAACGACAGGCGAGCCCGAAAAACTGTTTTTT. Translation: CASRCRTTGEPEKLFF.

V is TRBV18 and J is TRBJ2-7; 10 bases are shared with TRBD2. Germline V gene sequence: CDR1 KGHSH, CDR2 LQKENI. The CDR3 totals 15 residues. J was trimmed by 2 bases and V by 8 bases; bases with no gene match: 9. In nucleotides, the CDR3 is TGTGCCAGCCGCAAGCGGGAGGGTATTACCTACGAGCAGTACTTC. It yields the protein CASRKREGITYEQYF. Full variable domain (missing parts from reference TRBV18 and TRBJ2-7): NAGVMQNPRHLVRRRGQEARLRCSPMKGHSHVYWYRQLPEEGLKFMVYLQKENIIDESGMPKERFSAEFPKEGPSILRIQQVVRGDSAAYFCASRKREGITYEQYFGPGTRLTVT.

The sample holds a few counts of this clone. J is TRBJ2-2 and V is TRBV7-3; D call uncertain. CDR3 length: 13 amino acids. V was cut by 2 bases and J by 2 bases, with 3 bases left in between. Germline assignment: CDR1 SGHTA and CDR2 FQGTGA. For the CDR3, the DNA is TGTGCCAGCAGCTTATCTAACACCGGGGAGCTGTTTTTT. Translation gives CASSLSNTGELFF.

The chain links TRBV3-1 (or the pseudogene TRBV3-2) to TRBJ2-7; 10 bases match TRBD1. After removal of 2 bases from V and 5 bases from J, the junction contained 6 bases not matched to a gene. Looked up from germline, CDR1 is LGHDT and CDR2 is YNNKEL (reference sequence). This CDR3 is 15 amino acids long. Here the CDR3 DNA reads TGTGCCAGCAGCCAACCGGGACAGGGGATTAACGAGCAGTACTTC. Translating gives CASSQPGQGINEQYF.

The V and J genes are TRBV6-6 and TRBJ1-5, with a weak D call TRBD1 (5 bases). The ends were cut back, 5 bases at V and 10 bases at J, with 18 bases in the middle. This CDR3 is built from 14 residues. Germline lookup yields CDR1 MNHNY and CDR2 SVGAGI (reference sequence). The chain's CDR3 is CASSKDTGGRPQHF. The CDR3, as DNA: TGTGCCAGCAGTAAGGACACAGGTGGCCGCCCCCAGCATTTT.

The rearrangement uses TRBV6-1 and TRBJ2-3, with 9 bases matching TRBD1. The length of the CDR3 is 17 residues. V was clipped by 3 bases and J by 0 bases; unmatched bases: 7. CDR1 is MNHNS and CDR2 is SASEGT in the germline V gene. The CDR3 protein is CASSDLTGGLSTDTQYF. The CDR3 DNA sequence: TGTGCCAGCAGTGATCTGACAGGGGGTTTGAGCACAGATACGCAGTATTTT.

V is TRBV18 and J is TRBJ1-1; 7 nucleotides align to TRBD1. The V gene's germline CDR1 is KGHSH and CDR2 LQKENI. The CDR3 sequence is 14 residues long. Trimming removed 6 bases from V and 5 bases from J; junction bases left unmatched: 9. The CDR3 region is CASSPGTVGTEAFF. CDR3 nucleotides: TGTGCCAGCTCCCCGGGGACAGTCGGAACTGAAGCTTTCTTT.

CDR3 in amino acids: CASSLLPTQGDLGAFF. CDR3 DNA: TGTGCCAGCAGCCTTCTCCCGACACAGGGAGACTTAGGAGCTTTCTTT. This chain uses TRBV7-3 with TRBJ1-1, with a possible D match to TRBD1 (6 bases). The length of the CDR3 is 16 residues. Trimming shortened V by 5 bases and J by 10 bases, and 26 bases separated the two germline ends. Germline V gives CDR1 SGHTA, CDR2 FQGTGA.

CDR3: CASRVAGGRHTGELFF. CDR3 sequence (DNA): TGTGCCAGCAGAGTAGCGGGGGGGCGTCACACCGGGGAGCTGTTTTTT. The chain carries TRBV7-2 and TRBJ2-2, with 11 nucleotides matching TRBD2. The trim removed 6 bases at V and 3 bases at J, leaving 6 bases unmatched. The V gene's germline CDR1 is SGHTA and CDR2 FQGNSA. The CDR3 covers 16 residues.

The chain combines TRBV6-5 with TRBJ1-1; D remains ambiguous. This CDR3 region has 15 residues. Trimming took 4 bases from V and 1 from J, leaving 13 bases between them. Germline V CDR1 and CDR2: MNHEY, SVGAGI. As DNA, the CDR3 is TGTGCCAGCAGTTCGGTCGGGGTCTCGAACACTGAAGCTTTCTTT. It translates to CASSSVGVSNTEAFF.